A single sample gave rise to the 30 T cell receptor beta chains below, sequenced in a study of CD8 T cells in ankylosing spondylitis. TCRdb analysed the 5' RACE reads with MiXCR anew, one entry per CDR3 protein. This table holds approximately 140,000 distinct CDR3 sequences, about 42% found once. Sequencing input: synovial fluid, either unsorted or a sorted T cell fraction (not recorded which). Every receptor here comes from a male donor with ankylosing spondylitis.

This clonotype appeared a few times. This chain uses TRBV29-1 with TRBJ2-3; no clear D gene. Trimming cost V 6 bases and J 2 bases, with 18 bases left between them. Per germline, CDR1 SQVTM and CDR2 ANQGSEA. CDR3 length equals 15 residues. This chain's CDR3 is CSVRRIRYHTDTQYF. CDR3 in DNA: TGCAGCGTCCGAAGGATCCGCTACCACACAGATACGCAGTATTTT.

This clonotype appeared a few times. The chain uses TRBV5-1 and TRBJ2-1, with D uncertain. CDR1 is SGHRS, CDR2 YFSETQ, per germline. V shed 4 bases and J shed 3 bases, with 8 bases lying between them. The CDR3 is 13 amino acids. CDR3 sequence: CASSATNYNEQFF. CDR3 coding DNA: TGCGCCAGCAGCGCGACAAACTACAATGAGCAGTTCTTC.

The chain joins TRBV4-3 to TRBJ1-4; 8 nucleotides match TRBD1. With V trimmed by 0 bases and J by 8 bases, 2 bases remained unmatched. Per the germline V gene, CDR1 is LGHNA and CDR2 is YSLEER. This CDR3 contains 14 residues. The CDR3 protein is CASSQDRGLEKLFF. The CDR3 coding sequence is TGCGCCAGCAGCCAAGACAGGGGGCTCGAAAAACTGTTTTTT.

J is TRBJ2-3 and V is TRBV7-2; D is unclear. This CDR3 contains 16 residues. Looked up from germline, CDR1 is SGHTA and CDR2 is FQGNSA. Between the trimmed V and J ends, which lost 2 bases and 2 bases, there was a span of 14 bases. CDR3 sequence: CASSLKVGRHTDTQYF. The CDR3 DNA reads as TGTGCCAGCAGCTTAAAGGTGGGCAGACACACAGATACGCAGTATTTT. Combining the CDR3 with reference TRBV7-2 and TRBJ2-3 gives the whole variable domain GAGVSQSPSNKVTEKGKDVELRCDPISGHTALYWYRQSLGQGLEFLIYFQGNSAPDKSGLPSDRFSAERTGGSVSTLTIQRTQQEDSAVYLCASSLKVGRHTDTQYFGPGTRLTVL.

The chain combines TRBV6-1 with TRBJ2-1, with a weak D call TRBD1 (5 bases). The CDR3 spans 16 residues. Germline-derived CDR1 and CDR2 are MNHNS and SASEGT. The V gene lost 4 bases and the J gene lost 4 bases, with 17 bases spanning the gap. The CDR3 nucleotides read TGTGCCAGCAGTGCCTACGGACAAAGGGATTACAATGAGCAGTTCTTC. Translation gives CASSAYGQRDYNEQFF.

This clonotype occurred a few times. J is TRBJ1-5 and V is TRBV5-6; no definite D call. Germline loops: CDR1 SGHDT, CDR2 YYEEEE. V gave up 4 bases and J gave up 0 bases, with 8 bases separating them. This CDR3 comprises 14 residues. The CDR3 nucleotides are TGTGCCAGCAGCCGGTTGATTAGCAATCAGCCCCAGCATTTT. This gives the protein CASSRLISNQPQHF.

The CDR3 protein is CASSFRQGAWYEQYF. The CDR3 DNA follows: TGTGCCAGCAGCTTCCGACAGGGGGCTTGGTACGAGCAGTACTTC. The V gene is TRBV5-6, the J gene TRBJ2-7; TRBD1 agrees at 10 bases. The V and J ends lost 2 bases and 4 bases, in that order; junction bases with no gene match: 6. CDR3 size: 15 residues. Germline CDR1 and CDR2: SGHDT and YYEEEE.

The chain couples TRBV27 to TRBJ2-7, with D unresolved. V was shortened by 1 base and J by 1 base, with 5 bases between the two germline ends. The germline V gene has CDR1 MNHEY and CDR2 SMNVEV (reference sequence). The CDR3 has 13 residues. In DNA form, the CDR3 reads TGTGCCAGCAGTTTATTTGCGTCCTACGAGCAGTACTTC. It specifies CASSLFASYEQYF.

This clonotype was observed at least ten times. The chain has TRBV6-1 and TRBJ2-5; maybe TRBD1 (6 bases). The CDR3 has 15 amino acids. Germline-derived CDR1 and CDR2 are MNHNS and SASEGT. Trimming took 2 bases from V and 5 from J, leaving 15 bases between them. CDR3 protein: CASSEMAGAMETQYF. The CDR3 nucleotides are TGTGCCAGCAGTGAAATGGCAGGGGCCATGGAGACCCAGTACTTC.

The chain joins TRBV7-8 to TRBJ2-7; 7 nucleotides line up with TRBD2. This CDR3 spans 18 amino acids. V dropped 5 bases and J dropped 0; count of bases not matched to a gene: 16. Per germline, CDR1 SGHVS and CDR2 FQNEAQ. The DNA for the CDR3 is TGTGCCAGCAGCCTAGGGACTACCCGTCCCTTGAGCTCCTACGAGCAGTACTTC. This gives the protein CASSLGTTRPLSSYEQYF.

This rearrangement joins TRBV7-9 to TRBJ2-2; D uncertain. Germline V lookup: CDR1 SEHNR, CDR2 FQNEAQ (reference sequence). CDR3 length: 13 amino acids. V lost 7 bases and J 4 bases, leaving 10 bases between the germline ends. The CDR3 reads CASTYKVTGELFF. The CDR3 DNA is TGTGCCAGCACCTACAAGGTCACCGGGGAGCTGTTTTTT.

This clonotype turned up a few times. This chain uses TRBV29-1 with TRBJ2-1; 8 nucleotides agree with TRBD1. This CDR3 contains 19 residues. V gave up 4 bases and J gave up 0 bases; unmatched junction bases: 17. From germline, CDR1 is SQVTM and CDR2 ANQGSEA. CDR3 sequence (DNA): TGCAGCGTTGGAGACCCGGAAAGGACAGGGATGAGCTCCTACAATGAGCAGTTCTTC. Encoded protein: CSVGDPERTGMSSYNEQFF.

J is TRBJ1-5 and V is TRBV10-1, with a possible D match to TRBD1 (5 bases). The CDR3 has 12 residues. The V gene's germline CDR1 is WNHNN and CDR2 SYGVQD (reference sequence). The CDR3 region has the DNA TGCCCCGAGCACACAGGCCACCAGCCCCAGCATTTT. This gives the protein CPEHTGHQPQHF.

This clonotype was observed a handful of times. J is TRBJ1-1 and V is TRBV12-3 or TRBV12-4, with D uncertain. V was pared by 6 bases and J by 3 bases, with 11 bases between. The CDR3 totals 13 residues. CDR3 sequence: CASSHSWDTEAFF. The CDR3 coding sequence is TGTGCCAGCAGCCATTCATGGGACACTGAAGCTTTCTTT.

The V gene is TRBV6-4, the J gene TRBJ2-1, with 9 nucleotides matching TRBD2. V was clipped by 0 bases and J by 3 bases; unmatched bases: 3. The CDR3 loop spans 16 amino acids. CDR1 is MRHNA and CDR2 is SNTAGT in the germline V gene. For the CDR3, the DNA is TGTGCCAGCAGTGACTCGTCTAGCGGGGACTACAATGAGCAGTTCTTC. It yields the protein CASSDSSSGDYNEQFF.

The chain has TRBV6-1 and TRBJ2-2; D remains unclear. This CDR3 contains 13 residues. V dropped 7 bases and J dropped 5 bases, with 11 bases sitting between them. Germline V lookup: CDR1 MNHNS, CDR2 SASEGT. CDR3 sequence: CASTGTWTGELFF. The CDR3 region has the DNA TGTGCCAGCACGGGTACATGGACCGGGGAGCTGTTTTTT.

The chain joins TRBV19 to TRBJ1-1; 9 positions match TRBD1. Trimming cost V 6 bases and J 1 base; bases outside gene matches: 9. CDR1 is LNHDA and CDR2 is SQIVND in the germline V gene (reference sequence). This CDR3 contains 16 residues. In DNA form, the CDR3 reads TGTGCCAGTAGCCACTTAGGGGACAGGGCGAACACTGAAGCTTTCTTT. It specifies CASSHLGDRANTEAFF.

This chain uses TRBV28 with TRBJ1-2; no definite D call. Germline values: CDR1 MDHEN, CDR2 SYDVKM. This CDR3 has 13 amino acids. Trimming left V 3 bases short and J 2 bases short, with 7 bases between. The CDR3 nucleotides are TGTGCCAGCAGTTTTCGGCAGAACTATGGCTACACCTTC. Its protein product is CASSFRQNYGYTF.

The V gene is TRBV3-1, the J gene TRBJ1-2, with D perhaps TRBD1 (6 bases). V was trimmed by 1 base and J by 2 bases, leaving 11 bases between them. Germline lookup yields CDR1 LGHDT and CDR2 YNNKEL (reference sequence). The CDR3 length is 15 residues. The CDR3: CASSQVPGTNYGYTF. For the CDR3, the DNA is TGTGCCAGCAGCCAAGTCCCCGGGACAAACTATGGCTACACCTTC. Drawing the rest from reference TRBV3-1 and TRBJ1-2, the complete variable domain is DTAVSQTPKYLVTQMGNDKSIKCEQNLGHDTMYWYKQDSKKFLKIMFSYNNKELIINETVPNRFSPKSPDKAHLNLHINSLELGDSAVYFCASSQVPGTNYGYTFGSGTRLTVV.

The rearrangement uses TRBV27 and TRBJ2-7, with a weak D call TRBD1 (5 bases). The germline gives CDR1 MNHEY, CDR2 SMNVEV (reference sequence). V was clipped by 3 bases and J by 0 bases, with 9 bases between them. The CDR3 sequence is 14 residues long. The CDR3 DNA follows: TGTGCCAGCAGTTTTAGACAGCGCTCCTACGAGCAGTACTTC. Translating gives CASSFRQRSYEQYF.

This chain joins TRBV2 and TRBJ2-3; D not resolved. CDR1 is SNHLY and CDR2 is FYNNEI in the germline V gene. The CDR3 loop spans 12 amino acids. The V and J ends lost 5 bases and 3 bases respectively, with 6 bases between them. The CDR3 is CASSTITDTQYF. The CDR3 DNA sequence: TGTGCCAGCAGTACTATAACAGATACGCAGTATTTT.

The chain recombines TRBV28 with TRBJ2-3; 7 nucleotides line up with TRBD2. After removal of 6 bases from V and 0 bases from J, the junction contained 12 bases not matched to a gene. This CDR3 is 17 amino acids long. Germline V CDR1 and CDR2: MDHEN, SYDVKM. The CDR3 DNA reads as TGTGCCAGCAGCCCCCCGGGGGGAGCCCCTAGCACAGATACGCAGTATTTT. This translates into CASSPPGGAPSTDTQYF. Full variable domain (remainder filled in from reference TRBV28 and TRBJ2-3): DVKVTQSSRYLVKRTGEKVFLECVQDMDHENMFWYRQDPGLGLRLIYFSYDVKMKEKGDIPEGYSVSREKKERFSLILESASTNQTSMYLCASSPPGGAPSTDTQYFGPGTRLTVL.

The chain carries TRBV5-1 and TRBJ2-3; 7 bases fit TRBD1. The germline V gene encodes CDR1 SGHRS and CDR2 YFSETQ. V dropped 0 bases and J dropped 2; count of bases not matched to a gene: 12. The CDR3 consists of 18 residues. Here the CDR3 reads CASSLGDREGIATDTQYF. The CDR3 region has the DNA TGCGCCAGCAGCTTGGGCGACAGGGAAGGTATTGCCACAGATACGCAGTATTTT.

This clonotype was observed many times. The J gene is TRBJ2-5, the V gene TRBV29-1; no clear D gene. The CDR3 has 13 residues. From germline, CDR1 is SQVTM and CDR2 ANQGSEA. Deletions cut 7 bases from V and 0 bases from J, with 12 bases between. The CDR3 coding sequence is TGCAGCGCTTGGGCAGCCTACCAAGAGACCCAGTACTTC. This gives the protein CSAWAAYQETQYF.

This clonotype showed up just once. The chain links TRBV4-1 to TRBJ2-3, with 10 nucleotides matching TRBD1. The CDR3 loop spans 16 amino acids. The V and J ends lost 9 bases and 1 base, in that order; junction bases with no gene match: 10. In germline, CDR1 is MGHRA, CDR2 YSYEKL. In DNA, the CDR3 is TGCGCCAGGCTCGGGACAGGGGAAGGCGGCACAGATACGCAGTATTTT. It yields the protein CARLGTGEGGTDTQYF.

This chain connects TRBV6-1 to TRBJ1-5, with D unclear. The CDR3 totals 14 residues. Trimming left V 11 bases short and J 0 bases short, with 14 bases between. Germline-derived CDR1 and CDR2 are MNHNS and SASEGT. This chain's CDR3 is CAGSDVYSNQPQHF. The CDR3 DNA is TGTGCCGGCTCGGACGTATATAGCAATCAGCCCCAGCATTTT.

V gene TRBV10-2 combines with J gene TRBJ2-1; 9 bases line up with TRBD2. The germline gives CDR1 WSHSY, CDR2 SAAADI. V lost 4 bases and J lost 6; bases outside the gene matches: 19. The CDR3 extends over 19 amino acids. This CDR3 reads CASSVHRGAAGGGLNEQFF. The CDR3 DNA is TGCGCCAGCAGTGTGCACAGGGGCGCGGCGGGAGGGGGCCTCAATGAGCAGTTCTTC.

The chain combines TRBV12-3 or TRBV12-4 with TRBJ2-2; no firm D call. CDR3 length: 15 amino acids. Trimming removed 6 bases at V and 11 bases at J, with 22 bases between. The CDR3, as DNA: TGTGCCAGCAGCCGCCTTGGGGTTCTTCGCCGTGAGCTGTTTTTT. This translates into CASSRLGVLRRELFF.

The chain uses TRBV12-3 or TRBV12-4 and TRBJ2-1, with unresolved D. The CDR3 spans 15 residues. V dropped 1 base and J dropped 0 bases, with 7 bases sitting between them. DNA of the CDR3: TGTGCCAGCAGTTTAGAGAAGAGCTCCTACAATGAGCAGTTCTTC. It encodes CASSLEKSSYNEQFF.

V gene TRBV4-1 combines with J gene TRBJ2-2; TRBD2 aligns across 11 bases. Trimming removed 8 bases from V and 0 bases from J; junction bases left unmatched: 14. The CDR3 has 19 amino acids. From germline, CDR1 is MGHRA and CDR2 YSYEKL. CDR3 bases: TGCGCCAGCCAACCACGACTAGCGGGGCTGACCTCGAACACCGGGGAGCTGTTTTTT. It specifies CASQPRLAGLTSNTGELFF.